A single sample is the source of the 7 T cell receptor beta chains below, sequenced in a study of technical replicates of blood from several donors (dated by TCRdb to 2016 to 2017). The protocol used for the library was the immunoSEQ multiplex PCR assay. TCRdb stores this immuneACCESS table with in-frame sequences only. Part of the clones is absent; in the studies checked, under half of the shortfall reflects unresolved V genes, and no reason is known for the rest. For this sample there are approximately 79,000 clones; around 97% appear just once. The ten largest make up less than 0.2% of the sample. Specimen: T cells isolated from PBMCs. All receptors derive from a human donor in good health.

This clone was counted once. V usage is TRBV11-2 and J usage is TRBJ2-1, with 7 bases lining up with TRBD1. V was clipped by 5 bases and J by 6 bases; unmatched bases: 13. CDR3 length equals 16 residues. Germline V gene sequence: CDR1 SGHAT, CDR2 FQNNGV. Here the CDR3 reads CASSPLTGDLLNEQFF. The DNA of the CDR3 is TGTGCCAGCAGCCCGCTAACAGGGGACCTGCTCAATGAGCAGTTCTTC.

The rearrangement uses TRBV29-1 and TRBJ1-4; 7 positions agree with TRBD1. Per the germline V gene, CDR1 is SQVTM and CDR2 is ANQGSEA. Trimming cost V 7 bases and J 0 bases; bases outside gene matches: 2. The CDR3 consists of 13 residues. CDR3 nucleotides: TGCAGCGCCGGGACAGCAACTAATGAAAAACTGTTTTTT. Translating gives CSAGTATNEKLFF.

This chain uses TRBV29-1 with TRBJ2-2; a possible D gene is TRBD2 (5 bases). CDR3 length: 13 residues. CDR1 SQVTM and CDR2 ANQGSEA come from the germline V gene. Trimming left V 2 bases short and J 4 bases short, with 8 bases between. CDR3 sequence reads: CSVEPSLTGELFF. CDR3 coding DNA: TGCAGCGTTGAACCTAGCCTCACCGGGGAGCTGTTTTTT.

V and J are TRBV2 and TRBJ1-1; TRBD1 matches at 7 bases. The CDR3 consists of 14 residues. The ends lost 8 bases at V and 0 bases at J; junction bases unmatched: 6. Germline lookup yields CDR1 SNHLY and CDR2 FYNNEI. The CDR3, as DNA: TGTGCCAGCGAGAGAGGGGGCCTGAACACTGAAGCTTTCTTT. Encoded protein: CASERGGLNTEAFF.

This clone was observed a single time. The chain uses TRBV11-1 and TRBJ2-7; D might be TRBD1 (6 bases). The CDR3 length is 17 residues. CDR1 and CDR2 (germline): SGHAT, FQDESV (reference sequence). V lost 1 base, J lost 0 bases, and 16 bases lay in between. CDR3 DNA: TGTGCCAGCAGCTTAGGGCCCATCGGACAGCACTCCTACGAGCAGTACTTC. Residues: CASSLGPIGQHSYEQYF. The complete variable domain, with remaining parts taken from reference TRBV11-1 and TRBJ2-7, reads EAEVAQSPRYKITEKSQAVAFWCDPISGHATLYWYRQILGQGPELLVQFQDESVVDDSQLPKDRFSAERLKGVDSTLKIQPAELGDSAMYLCASSLGPIGQHSYEQYFGPGTRLTVT.

The genes are TRBV6-4 and TRBJ2-5; TRBD2 agrees at 13 bases. V lost 5 bases to trimming and J lost 2 bases; unmatched junction nucleotides: 5. Germline CDR1 and CDR2: MRHNA and SNTAGT. CDR3 length: 16 amino acids. The CDR3 coding sequence is TGTGCCAGCAGTCCCGGGACTAGCGGGGCTCAAGAGACCCAGTACTTC. This translates into CASSPGTSGAQETQYF.

This sequence joins TRBV2 and TRBJ1-5, with 9 bases fitting TRBD1. The CDR3 is 16 residues long. Germline lookup yields CDR1 SNHLY and CDR2 FYNNEI. V lost 6 bases and J lost 1; bases outside the gene matches: 7. This CDR3 reads CASSEQGARSNQPQHF. The CDR3 coding sequence is TGTGCCAGCAGCGAACAGGGGGCGAGAAGCAATCAGCCCCAGCATTTT.